A selection of T cell receptor beta chains follows, all from one sample in a study of CD8+ T cells in alopecia areata. Libraries were prepared by immunoSEQ multiplex PCR; TCRdb keeps only in-frame clonotypes and omits some of them. Of approximately 210,000 clones listed, approximately 72% are singletons. Sequences were derived from CD4+ T cells sorted from blood, sampled at approximately week 45, from a patient treated with tofacitinib. The receptors here all came from a human donor with alopecia areata. CDR3s include the opening cysteine and the closing phenylalanine or tryptophan. The D gene is left open where the match is weak. Not all rows give a size; the values are once, few, many and, for expanded clones, a class.

d_call j_call clone_size v_call cdr3_nt cdr3_aa
TRBD1 TRBJ2-7 . TRBV19 TGTGCCAGTAGTACAACAGGGGGAGACTACGAGCAGTACTTC CASSTTGGDYEQYF
. TRBJ2-3 . TRBV30 TGTGCCTGGAGTATCGGGCGTACGCAGTATTTT CAWSIGRTQYF
. TRBJ2-4 few TRBV5-1 TGCGCCAGCAGCTTGGGGGTGCTAGCGTACAACAAAAACATTCAGTACTTC CASSLGVLAYNKNIQYF
. TRBJ1-1 . TRBV11-3 TGTGCCAGCAGCCCAACACCGTCCGAAGCTTTCTTT CASSPTPSEAFF
TRBD2 TRBJ2-1 few TRBV14 TGTGCCAGCAGCCAGGCGGGGGGGCCCCTGAATGAGCAGTTCTTC CASSQAGGPLNEQFF
. TRBJ2-2 . TRBV7-2 TGTGCCAGCGGCCTCGACAGCTCCTACTTGGGGGAGCTGTTTTTT CASGLDSSYLGELFF
. TRBJ2-1 . TRBV11-2 TGTGCCAGCAGCTTAGCTCTTAGCATTCGGTTCTTC CASSLALSIRFF
. TRBJ1-1 . TRBV29-1 TGCAGCGTTCACCAACAGGCGAACACTGAAGCTTTCTTT CSVHQQANTEAFF
. TRBJ2-7 . TRBV30 TGTGCCTGGGTCAGACAGTCCAGGAGCTACGAGCAGTACTTC CAWVRQSRSYEQYF
TRBD1 TRBJ1-2 . TRBV2 TGTGCCAGCAGTAGAACAGGGGGCGAAGGTTATGGCTACACCTTC CASSRTGGEGYGYTF
. TRBJ1-1 . TRBV29-1 TGCAGCGTTGGCGTTCGGGTGAACACTGAAGCTTTCTTT CSVGVRVNTEAFF
. TRBJ2-4 . TRBV2 TGTGCCAGCAGTGAACGGAGGAATATTCAGTACTTC CASSERRNIQYF
. TRBJ1-2 . TRBV15 TGTGCCACCAGCCGAAACAGGGCTAACTATGGCTACACCTTC CATSRNRANYGYTF
TRBD2 TRBJ2-1 . TRBV15 TGTGCCACCAGCAGTTATCGGACTAGCGGGGAAAGCTCCTACAATGAGCAGTTCTTC CATSSYRTSGESSYNEQFF
. TRBJ1-5 . TRBV20-1 TGCAGTGCTAGAGGGATGGGATCCCAGCATTTT CSARGMGSQHF
. TRBJ2-3 once TRBV4-3 TGCGCCAGCAGCCAAGATCGGCCAGGGGAGGCCACAGATACGCAGTATTTT CASSQDRPGEATDTQYF
. TRBJ2-7 . TRBV13 TGTGCCAGCAGCCATCGGTGGGGGCAAGCCTACGAGCAGTACTTC CASSHRWGQAYEQYF
. TRBJ1-5 . TRBV2 TGTGCCAGCAGTGAATATCGGGGGAGTCAGCCCCAGCATTTT CASSEYRGSQPQHF
TRBD1 TRBJ1-5 . TRBV25-1 TGTGCCAGCCAAGCTTCAGGGGGGCATCAGCCCCAGCATTTT CASQASGGHQPQHF
. TRBJ2-1 . TRBV7-8 TGTGCCAGCACCCAAATTGGGGACGGGTCTGAGGAGAACAATGAGCAGTTCTTC CASTQIGDGSEENNEQFF
. TRBJ1-5 . TRBV28 TGTGCCAGCAGACCCTTCTCAAACAGGAATCAGCCCCAGCATTTT CASRPFSNRNQPQHF
. TRBJ1-2 . TRBV30 TGTGCCTGGAGTGTAAATTGGAACAGCCCTAACTATGGCTACACCTTC CAWSVNWNSPNYGYTF
. TRBJ2-7 . TRBV7-2 TGTGCCAGCAGTTTTACCCGGGGCGAGCAGTACTTC CASSFTRGEQYF
. TRBJ2-5 . TRBV14 TGTGCCAGCAGCCAAGCGGCTTGGGGGACCCAGTACTTC CASSQAAWGTQYF
TRBD1 TRBJ1-2 . TRBV30 TGTGCCTTCACACAGGGGCGATTCTATGGCTACACCTTC CAFTQGRFYGYTF
. TRBJ2-3 . TRBV11-2 TGTGCCAGCGAGGGTAGTTCAAGCACAGATACGCAGTATTTT CASEGSSSTDTQYF
. TRBJ1-1 . TRBV29-1 TGCAGCGTTGGGGATACGAACACTGAAGCTTTCTTT CSVGDTNTEAFF
. TRBJ2-5 . TRBV5-1 TGCGCCAGCAGTTCCGGCACGGTACAAGAGACCCAGTACTTC CASSSGTVQETQYF
. TRBJ1-1 few TRBV29-1 TGCAGCGTTGACCTGACGGGGAACACTGAAGCTTTCTTT CSVDLTGNTEAFF
TRBD1 TRBJ1-2 . TRBV15 TGTGCCACCAGCGCAGGGGGGGATGGCTACACCTTC CATSAGGDGYTF
. TRBJ1-2 . TRBV6-5 TGTGCCAGCAGGGCACGCCGGGCGCGCTACACCTTC CASRARRARYTF
. TRBJ1-5 . TRBV2 TGTGCCAGCAACAGGGATAGCAATCAGCCCCAGCATTTT CASNRDSNQPQHF
. TRBJ1-2 . TRBV10-3 TGTGCCATCAGTGACAGGGGAGGAGGCTATGGCTACACCTTC CAISDRGGGYGYTF
TRBD1 TRBJ2-7 . TRBV28 TGTGCCAGCAGTCTTCTAGGACAGGGGACTGGGGACTTC CASSLLGQGTGDF
TRBD1 TRBJ2-7 . TRBV10-1 TGCGCCAGCAGTTCTCCTGGGACAGGGATCAACGAGCAGTACTTC CASSSPGTGINEQYF
. TRBJ1-6 . TRBV27 TGTGCCAGCAGTTTAATGTACGGGAATTCACCCCTCCACTTT CASSLMYGNSPLHF
. TRBJ1-2 once TRBV6-5 TGTGCCAGCAGTTCCAGAGTTGTACCTGGCTACACCTTC CASSSRVVPGYTF
TRBD1 TRBJ2-7 . TRBV29-1 TGCAGCGTTGGGGACAGGGGGCAATACGAGCAGTACTTC CSVGDRGQYEQYF